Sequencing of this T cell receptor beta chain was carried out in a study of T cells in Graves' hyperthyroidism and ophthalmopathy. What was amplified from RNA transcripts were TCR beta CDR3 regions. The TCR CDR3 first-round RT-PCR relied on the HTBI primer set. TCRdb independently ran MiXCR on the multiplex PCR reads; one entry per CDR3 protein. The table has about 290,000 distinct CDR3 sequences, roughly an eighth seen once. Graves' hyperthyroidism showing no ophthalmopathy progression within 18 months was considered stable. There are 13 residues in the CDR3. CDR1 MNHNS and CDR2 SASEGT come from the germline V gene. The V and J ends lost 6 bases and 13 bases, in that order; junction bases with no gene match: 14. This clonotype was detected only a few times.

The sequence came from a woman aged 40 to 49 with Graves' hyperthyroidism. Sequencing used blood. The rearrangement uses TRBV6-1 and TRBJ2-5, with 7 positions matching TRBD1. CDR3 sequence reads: CASSPWTGGNPYF. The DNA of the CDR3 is TGTGCCAGCAGCCCCTGGACAGGCGGCAACCCGTACTTC.